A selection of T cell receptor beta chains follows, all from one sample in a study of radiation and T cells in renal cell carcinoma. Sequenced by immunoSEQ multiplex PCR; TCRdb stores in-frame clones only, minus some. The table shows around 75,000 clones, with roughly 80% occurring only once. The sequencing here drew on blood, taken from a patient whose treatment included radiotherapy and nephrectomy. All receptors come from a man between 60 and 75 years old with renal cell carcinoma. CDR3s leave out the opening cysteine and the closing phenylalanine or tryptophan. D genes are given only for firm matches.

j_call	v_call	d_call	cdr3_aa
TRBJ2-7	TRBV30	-	AWSGLRSSYEQY
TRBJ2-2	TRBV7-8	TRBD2	ASSPGVAGDTGELF
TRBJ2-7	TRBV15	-	ATSRDRRGEQY
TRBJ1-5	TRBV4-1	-	ASSQVQENQPQH
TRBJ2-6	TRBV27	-	ASSLGRSSGANVLT
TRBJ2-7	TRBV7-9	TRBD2	ASSPRTSGSIHEQY
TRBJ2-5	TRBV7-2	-	ASSLVVETQY
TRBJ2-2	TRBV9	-	ASSVEGTQDFGGELF
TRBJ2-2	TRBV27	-	ASSSWVNTGELF
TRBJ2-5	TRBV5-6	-	ASSFPSFQETQY
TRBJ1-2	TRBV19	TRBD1	ASSMGWGQPTSYGYT
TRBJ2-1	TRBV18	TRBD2	ASSARLAGVYNEQF
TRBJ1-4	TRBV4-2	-	ASSQDFVSQGEKLF
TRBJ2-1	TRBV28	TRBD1	ASSYYQGANEQF
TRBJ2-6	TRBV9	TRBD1	ASSVDKGTAVLAGANVLT
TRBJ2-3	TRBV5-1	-	ASSFREDTQY
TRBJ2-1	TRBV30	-	AWSALYNEQF
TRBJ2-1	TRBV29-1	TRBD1	SVGRGQYNEQF
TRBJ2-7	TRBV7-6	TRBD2	ASSPRTSGSSSYEQY
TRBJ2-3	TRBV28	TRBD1	ATEYGTGKDTQY
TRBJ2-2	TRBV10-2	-	ASTVDRRVTGELF
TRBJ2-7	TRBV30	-	AWSGGSYYEQY
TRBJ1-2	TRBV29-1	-	SVGQLDNYGYT
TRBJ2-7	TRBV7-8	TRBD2	ASSFSAGGQGYEQY
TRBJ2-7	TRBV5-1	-	ASSLDGTASYEQY
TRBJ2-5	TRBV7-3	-	ASSPDGVQATQY
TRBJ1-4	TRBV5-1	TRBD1	ASKGQGVEKLF
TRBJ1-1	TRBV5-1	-	ASRGPLEAF
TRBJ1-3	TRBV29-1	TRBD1	SVGDSVFGNTIY
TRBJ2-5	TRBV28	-	ASSFPPGDREGGETQY
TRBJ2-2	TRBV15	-	ATSSPPVGRIHGELF
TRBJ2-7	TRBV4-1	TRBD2	ASSQDERDSYEQY
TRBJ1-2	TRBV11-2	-	ASSLPGRGYGYT
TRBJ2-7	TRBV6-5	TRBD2	ASSYSSGRAAYEQY
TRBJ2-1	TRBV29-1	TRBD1	SVLQGWYNEQF
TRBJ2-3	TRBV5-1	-	ASSLRGGGTDTQY
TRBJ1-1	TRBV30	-	AWRRAQGAF
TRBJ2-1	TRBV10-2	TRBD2	ASLRPGLADEQF
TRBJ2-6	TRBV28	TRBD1	ASSPSGTGGYGANVLT
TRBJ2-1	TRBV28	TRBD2	ASSLQTSGSEEQF